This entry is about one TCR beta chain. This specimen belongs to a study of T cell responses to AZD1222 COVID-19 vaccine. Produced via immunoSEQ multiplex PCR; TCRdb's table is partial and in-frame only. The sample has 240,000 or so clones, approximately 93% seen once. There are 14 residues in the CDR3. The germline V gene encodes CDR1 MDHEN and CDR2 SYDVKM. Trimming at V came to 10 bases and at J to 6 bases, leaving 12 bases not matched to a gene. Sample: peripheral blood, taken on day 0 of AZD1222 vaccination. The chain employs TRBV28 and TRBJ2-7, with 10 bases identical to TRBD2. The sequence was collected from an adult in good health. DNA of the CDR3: TGTGCCATAACGTCTCTAGCGGGAGCCAGCGAGCAGTACTTC. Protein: CAITSLAGASEQYF.